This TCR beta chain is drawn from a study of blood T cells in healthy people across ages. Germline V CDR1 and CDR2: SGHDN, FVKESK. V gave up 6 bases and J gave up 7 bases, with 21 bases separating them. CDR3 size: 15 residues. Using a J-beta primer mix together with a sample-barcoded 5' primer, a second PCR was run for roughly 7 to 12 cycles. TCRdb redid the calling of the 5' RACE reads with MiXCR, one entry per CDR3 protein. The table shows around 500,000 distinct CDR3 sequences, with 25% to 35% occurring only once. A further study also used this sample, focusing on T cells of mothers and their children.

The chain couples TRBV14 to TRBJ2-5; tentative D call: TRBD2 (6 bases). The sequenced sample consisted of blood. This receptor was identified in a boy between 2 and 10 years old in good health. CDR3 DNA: TGTGCCAGCAGTCCACCGGGACTCCCGTCGGGGACCCAGTACTTC. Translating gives CASSPPGLPSGTQYF.